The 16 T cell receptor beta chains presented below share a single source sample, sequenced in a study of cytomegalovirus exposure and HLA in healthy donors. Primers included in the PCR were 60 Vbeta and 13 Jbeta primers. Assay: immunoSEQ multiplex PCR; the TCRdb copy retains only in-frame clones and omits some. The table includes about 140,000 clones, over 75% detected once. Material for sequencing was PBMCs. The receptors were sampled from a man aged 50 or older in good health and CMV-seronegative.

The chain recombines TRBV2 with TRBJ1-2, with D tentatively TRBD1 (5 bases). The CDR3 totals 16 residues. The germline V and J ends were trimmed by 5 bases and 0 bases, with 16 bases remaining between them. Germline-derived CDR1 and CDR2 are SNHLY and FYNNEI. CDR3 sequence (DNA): TGTGCCAGCAGTCTAGGTTTGGACATACCTAACTATGGCTACACCTTC. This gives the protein CASSLGLDIPNYGYTF. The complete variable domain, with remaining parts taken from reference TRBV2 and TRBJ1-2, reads EPEVTQTPSHQVTQMGQEVILRCVPISNHLYFYWYRQILGQKVEFLVSFYNNEISEKSEIFDDQFSVERPDGSNFTLKIRSTKLEDSAMYFCASSLGLDIPNYGYTFGSGTRLTVV.

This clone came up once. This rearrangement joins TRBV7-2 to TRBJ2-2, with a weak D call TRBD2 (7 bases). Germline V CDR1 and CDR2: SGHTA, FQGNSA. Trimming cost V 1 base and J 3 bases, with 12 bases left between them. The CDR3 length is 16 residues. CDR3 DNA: TGTGCCAGCAGCTTAGGGGCCGGGGGGCACACCGGGGAGCTGTTTTTT. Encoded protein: CASSLGAGGHTGELFF.

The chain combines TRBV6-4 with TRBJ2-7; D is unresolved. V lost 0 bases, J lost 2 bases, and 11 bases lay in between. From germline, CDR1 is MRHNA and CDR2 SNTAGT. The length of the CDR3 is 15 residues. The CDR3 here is CASSDSSETPYEQYF. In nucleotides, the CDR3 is TGTGCCAGCAGTGACTCGAGCGAGACCCCCTACGAGCAGTACTTC.

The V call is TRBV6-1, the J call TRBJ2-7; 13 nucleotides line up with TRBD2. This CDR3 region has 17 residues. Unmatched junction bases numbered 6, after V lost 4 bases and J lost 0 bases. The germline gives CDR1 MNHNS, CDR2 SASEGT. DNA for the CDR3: TGTGCCAGCAGTGGACTAGCGGGAGGACGTTCCTCCTACGAGCAGTACTTC. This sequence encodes CASSGLAGGRSSYEQYF.

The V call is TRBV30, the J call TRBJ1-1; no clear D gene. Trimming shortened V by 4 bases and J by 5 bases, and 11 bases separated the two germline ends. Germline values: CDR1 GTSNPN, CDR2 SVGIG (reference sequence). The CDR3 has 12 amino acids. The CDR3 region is CAWKITQTEAFF. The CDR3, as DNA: TGTGCCTGGAAGATAACGCAGACTGAAGCTTTCTTT.

CDR3 nucleotides: TGTGCCAGCAGTTTATCGAGGAGGAGACAGGGGATTTCTGAAGCTTTCTTT. It codes for CASSLSRRRQGISEAFF. The genes are TRBV27 and TRBJ1-1; 8 nucleotides agree with TRBD1. Looked up from germline, CDR1 is MNHEY and CDR2 is SMNVEV (reference sequence). V gave up 0 bases and J gave up 6 bases; unmatched junction bases: 12. The CDR3 consists of 17 residues.

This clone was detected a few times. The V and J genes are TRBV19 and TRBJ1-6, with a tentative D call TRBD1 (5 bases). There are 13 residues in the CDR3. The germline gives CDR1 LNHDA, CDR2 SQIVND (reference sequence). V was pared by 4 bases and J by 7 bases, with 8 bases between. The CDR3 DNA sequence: TGTGCCAGTAGTACCGGGGGAAATTCACCCCTCCACTTT. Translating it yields CASSTGGNSPLHF.

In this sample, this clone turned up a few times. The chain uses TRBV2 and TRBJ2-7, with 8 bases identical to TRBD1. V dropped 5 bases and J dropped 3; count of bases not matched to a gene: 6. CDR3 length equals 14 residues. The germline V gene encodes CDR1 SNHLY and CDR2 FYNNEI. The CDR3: CASSMGQAIYEQYF. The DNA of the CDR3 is TGTGCCAGCAGTATGGGACAGGCCATCTACGAGCAGTACTTC. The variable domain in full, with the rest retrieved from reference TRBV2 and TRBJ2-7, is EPEVTQTPSHQVTQMGQEVILRCVPISNHLYFYWYRQILGQKVEFLVSFYNNEISEKSEIFDDQFSVERPDGSNFTLKIRSTKLEDSAMYFCASSMGQAIYEQYFGPGTRLTVT.

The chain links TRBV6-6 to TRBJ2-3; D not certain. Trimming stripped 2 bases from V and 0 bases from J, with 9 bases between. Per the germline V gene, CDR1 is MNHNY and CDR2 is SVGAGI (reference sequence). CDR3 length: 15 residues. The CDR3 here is CASSYPVDSTDTQYF. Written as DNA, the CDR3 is TGTGCCAGCAGTTACCCGGTCGATAGCACAGATACGCAGTATTTT.

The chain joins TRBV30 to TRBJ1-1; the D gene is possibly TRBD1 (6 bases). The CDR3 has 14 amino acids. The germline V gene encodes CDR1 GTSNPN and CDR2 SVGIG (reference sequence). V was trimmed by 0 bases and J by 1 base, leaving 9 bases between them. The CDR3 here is CAWSVGGANTEAFF. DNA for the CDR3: TGTGCCTGGAGTGTTGGGGGCGCGAACACTGAAGCTTTCTTT.

For the CDR3, the DNA is TGTGCCAGTACCACGGGACAGGGAAGGCAGTACTTC. Encoded protein: CASTTGQGRQYF. The gene calls are TRBV19 and TRBJ2-7; 9 bases line up with TRBD1. The germline gives CDR1 LNHDA, CDR2 SQIVND (reference sequence). This CDR3 contains 12 residues. The trim removed 7 bases at V and 9 bases at J, leaving 7 bases unmatched.

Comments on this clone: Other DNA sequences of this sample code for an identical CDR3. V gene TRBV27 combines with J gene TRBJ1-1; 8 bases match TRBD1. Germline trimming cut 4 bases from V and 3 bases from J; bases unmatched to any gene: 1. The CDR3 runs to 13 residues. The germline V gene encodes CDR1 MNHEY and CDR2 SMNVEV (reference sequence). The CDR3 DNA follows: TGTGCCAGCAGTTACAGGGGGGACACTGAAGCTTTCTTT. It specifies CASSYRGDTEAFF.

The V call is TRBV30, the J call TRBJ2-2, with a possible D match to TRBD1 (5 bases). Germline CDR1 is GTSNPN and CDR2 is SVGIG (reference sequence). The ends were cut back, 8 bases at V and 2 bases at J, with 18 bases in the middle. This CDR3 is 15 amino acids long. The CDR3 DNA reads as TGTGCCACGAGAATCCGGACAACTAACACCGGGGAGCTGTTTTTT. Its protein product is CATRIRTTNTGELFF.

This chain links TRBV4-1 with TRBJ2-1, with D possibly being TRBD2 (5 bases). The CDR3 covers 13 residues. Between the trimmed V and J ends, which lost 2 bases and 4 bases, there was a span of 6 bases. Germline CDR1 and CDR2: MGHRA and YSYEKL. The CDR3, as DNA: TGCGCCAGCAGCCAACGGGATTACAATGAGCAGTTCTTC. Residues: CASSQRDYNEQFF.

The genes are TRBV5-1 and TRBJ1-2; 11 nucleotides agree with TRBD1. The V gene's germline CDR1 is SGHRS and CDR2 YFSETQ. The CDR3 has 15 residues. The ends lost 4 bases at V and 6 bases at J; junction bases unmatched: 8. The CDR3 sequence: CASSLGQGARDGYTF. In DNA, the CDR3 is TGCGCCAGCAGCCTCGGACAGGGGGCGCGAGATGGCTACACCTTC.

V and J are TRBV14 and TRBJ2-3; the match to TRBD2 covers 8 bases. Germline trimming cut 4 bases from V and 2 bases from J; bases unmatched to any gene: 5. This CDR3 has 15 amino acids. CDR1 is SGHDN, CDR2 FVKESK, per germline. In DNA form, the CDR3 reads TGTGCCAGCAGCCCATTACTAGCGGCCACAGATACGCAGTATTTT. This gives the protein CASSPLLAATDTQYF.